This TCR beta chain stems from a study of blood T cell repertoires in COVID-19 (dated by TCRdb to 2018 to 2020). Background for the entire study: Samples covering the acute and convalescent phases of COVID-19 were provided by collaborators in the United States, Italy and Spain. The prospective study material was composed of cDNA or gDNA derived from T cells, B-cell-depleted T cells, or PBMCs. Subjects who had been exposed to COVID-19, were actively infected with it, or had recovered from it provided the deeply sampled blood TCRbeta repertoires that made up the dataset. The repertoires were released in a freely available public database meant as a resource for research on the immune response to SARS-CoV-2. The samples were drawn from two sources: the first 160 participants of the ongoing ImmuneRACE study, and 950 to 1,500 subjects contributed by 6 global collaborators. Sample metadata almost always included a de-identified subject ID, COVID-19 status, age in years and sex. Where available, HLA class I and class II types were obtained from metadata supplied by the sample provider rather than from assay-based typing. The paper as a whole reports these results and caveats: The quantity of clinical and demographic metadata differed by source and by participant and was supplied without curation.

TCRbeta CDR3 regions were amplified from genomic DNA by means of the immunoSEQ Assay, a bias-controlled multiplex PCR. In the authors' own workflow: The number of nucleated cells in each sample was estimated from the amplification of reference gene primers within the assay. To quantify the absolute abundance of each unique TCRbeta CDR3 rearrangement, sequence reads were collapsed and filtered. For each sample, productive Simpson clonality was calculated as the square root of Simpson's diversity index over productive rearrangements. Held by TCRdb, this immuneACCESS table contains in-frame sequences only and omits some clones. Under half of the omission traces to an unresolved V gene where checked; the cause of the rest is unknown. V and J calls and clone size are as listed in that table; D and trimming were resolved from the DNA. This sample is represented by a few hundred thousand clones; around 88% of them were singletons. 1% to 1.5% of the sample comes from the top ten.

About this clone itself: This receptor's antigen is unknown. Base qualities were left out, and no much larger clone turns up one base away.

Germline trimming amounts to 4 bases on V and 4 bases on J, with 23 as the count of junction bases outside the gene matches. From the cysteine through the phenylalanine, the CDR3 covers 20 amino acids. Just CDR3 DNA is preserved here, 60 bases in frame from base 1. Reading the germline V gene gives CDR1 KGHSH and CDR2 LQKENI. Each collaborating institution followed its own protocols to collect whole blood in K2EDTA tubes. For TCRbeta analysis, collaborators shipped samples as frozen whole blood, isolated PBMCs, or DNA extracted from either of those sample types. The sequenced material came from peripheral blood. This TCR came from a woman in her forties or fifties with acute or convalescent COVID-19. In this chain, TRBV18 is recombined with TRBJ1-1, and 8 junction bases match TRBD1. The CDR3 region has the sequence CASSLRDRPSLSKSGTEAFF. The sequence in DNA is TGTGCCAGCTCACTCCGGGACAGGCCATCACTATCCAAGAGTGGCACTGAAGCTTTCTTT.